This TCR beta chain was captured by sequencing in a study of cytomegalovirus exposure and HLA in healthy donors. V lost 5 bases to trimming and J lost 0 bases, with 14 bases between them. The germline CDR1 and CDR2 sequences are SGHTA and FQGNSA. This CDR3 contains 16 residues. Sequencing was performed with immunoSEQ multiplex PCR; in TCRdb, only in-frame clones are kept and a portion is missing. The sample has 200,000 to 250,000 clones; about nine tenths are singletons. The receptor's source is a woman between 18 and 30 years old in good health and CMV-seropositive. The gene calls are TRBV7-2 and TRBJ1-3, with D uncertain. The material sequenced was PBMCs. The CDR3 loop reads CASSQRTRSSGNTIYF. The CDR3 nucleotides are TGTGCCAGCAGCCAACGAACCCGTAGCTCTGGAAACACCATATATTTT.